This TCR beta chain derives from a study of T cell clonality in common variable immunodeficiency (dated by TCRdb to between 2014 and 2016). The study at large found these results: Despite equal DNA input, controls averaged about 81,820 unique sequences per sample versus about 32,000 in CVID samples. TCRbeta clonality was higher in CVID subjects than in healthy controls (t-test p = 0.018), and the increase was most characteristic of about a third of subjects. It was noted by the authors that sequencing of the repertoires of T cell subpopulations would be needed to clarify the cause of the increased clonality in CVID. Correlations of repertoire features with clinical complications were constrained by heterogeneity among patients within the CVID cohort. CVID TCRbeta sequences reportedly showed fewer deletions and N-nucleotide insertions and lacked highly modified clones with 13 or more V deletions. Fewer TCRbeta clones were shared among CVID subjects than among healthy controls (p < 0.0001).

Inclusive of the bounding cysteine and phenylalanine, the CDR3 is 16 residues long. The 39 bases shown cover part of the CDR3, and their frame starts at base 1. CDR1 is given as LGHDT and CDR2 as YNNKEL, both from the germline V gene (reference sequence). The germline ends are 14 bases apart after V is trimmed by 5 bases and J by 0 bases. CVID samples and control samples contributed equivalent amounts of genomic DNA as sequencing input. For every sample, a 60 bp segment covering the rearranged TCRbeta CDR3 region was amplified and then sequenced. The immunoSEQ assay, a bias-corrected multiplex PCR combined with high-throughput sequencing, was used for TCRbeta amplification. The source study handled its data this way. Every unique nucleotide sequence counted as a clone and was annotated with V, D and J genes, copy number and frequency. Sequences were labeled productive if in frame, and non-productive if out of frame or containing stop codons. As previously described, Shannon's entropy was used to calculate clonality. Mean CDR3 Kyte-Doolittle hydropathy was derived from the predicted amino acid sequences of productive clones. The R hclust function was used to hierarchically cluster scaled V gene usage with Manhattan distance and complete linkage. Sharing of clones by CDR3 amino acid sequence was evaluated through resampling of 12 repertoires per group over 100 rounds. The repertoires were searched for around 75 published EBV-specific and 200 to 300 published CMV-specific TCRbeta sequences. Analysis left out two CVID samples that produced under 10,000 sequences, so around 40 CVID repertoires remained. Entries here come from immuneACCESS through TCRdb and include only in-frame sequences with V and J called. Some clones fail to appear in such tables; in the studies checked, an unresolved V gene covers under half of the shortfall, and the cause of the remainder is unknown. V and J calls and clone size come straight from that table; D and trimming were deduced from the DNA. With approximately 29,000 clones recorded, this sample contains no clone counted only once. In total, the top ten clones hold approximately 3% of the sample.

This clone was recorded many times. This receptor's antigen is unknown. The read is 3 residues too short to cover the CDR3 end, so that end is filled in from the germline J gene. Standard criteria, namely reduction of serum IgG, IgA and/or IgM below the normal range together with specific antibody deficiency, were applied for the diagnosis of CVID. A total of around 44 subjects (about 15 female and some 30 male; age range roughly 8 to 70 years, mean age around 40) were included in the CVID group. Predominantly Caucasian heritage was noted among both the CVID patients and the healthy controls. Replacement immunoglobulin therapy had been administered to all CVID subjects for at least one year at the time of study participation. No CVID subject was ill or taking immunomodulatory or immunosuppressive medication when blood was collected. From each donor, about 5 to 8 ml of heparinized peripheral whole blood was collected. Genomic DNA from adults with common variable immune deficiency (CVID) and from healthy adult controls was used to sequence TCRbeta CDR3 repertoires. To isolate peripheral blood mononuclear cells, diluted blood was subjected to density centrifugation over Hypaque 1077 or Ficoll-Paque. Genomic DNA was obtained from unsorted mononuclear cells using either Qiagen column purification or a centrifugation-based method.

Recombination joined TRBV3-1 (or the pseudogene TRBV3-2) with TRBJ2-1, with the D gene call left open. What was sequenced was peripheral blood mononuclear cells. The receptor comes from a human donor with common variable immunodeficiency. The part of the CDR3 DNA that was read is TGTGCCAGCAGCTCCGGAACGCAGGTCTCCTACAATGAG. Its coded protein is CASSSGTQVSYNE. The whole CDR3 protein is CASSSGTQVSYNEQFF.